A single TCR beta chain is shown here with its context. Profiled with immunoSEQ multiplex PCR; TCRdb holds only in-frame clones, not every one. The table includes roughly 100,000 clones, around 76% detected once. CDR1 and CDR2 from the germline V gene are MDHEN and SYDVKM. This CDR3 is 17 amino acids long. V was cut by 3 bases and J by 5 bases, with 23 bases left in between. The sample originates from a study of blood T cell repertoires in COVID-19. Study information: The analysed material was cDNA or gDNA that came from T cells, B-cell-depleted T cells, or PBMCs.

The chain recombines TRBV28 with TRBJ2-7, with a tentative D call TRBD1 (6 bases). The sequencing sample was made of peripheral blood. This TCR came from a woman between 70 and 85 years old with acute or convalescent COVID-19. CDR3 coding DNA: TGTGCCAGCAGTTTCTTGGGATTGACAGGAGCATCGAACGAGCAGTACTTC. Amino acids: CASSFLGLTGASNEQYF.